Described below is a single T cell receptor beta chain sequence and its context. Its antigen is unknown. Profiling relied on immunoSEQ multiplex PCR, and the TCRdb table lists in-frame clones only, not all of them. In the table there are 90,000 to 120,000 clones, more than 85% of which are singletons. This entry comes from a study of OX40 agonist ivuxolimab in advanced cancers. Study at large: Partial responses were achieved by three patients, of whom one had hepatocellular carcinoma and two had cutaneous melanoma.

Findings and caveats of the study: Expanded clones tended on average to be more numerous among CD8+ T cells than CD4+.

Germline assignment: CDR1 SGHTA and CDR2 FQGNSA. The CDR3 consists of 12 residues. The V end lost 1 base, the J end lost 7 bases, and 5 bases lay between the germline ends. The sequencing here drew on CD4+ or CD8+ T cells sorted from blood, taken in a trial of the OX40 agonist ivuxolimab. This sequence originates from an adult with an advanced solid tumor such as melanoma, head and neck, liver or kidney cancer. This chain links TRBV7-2 with TRBJ2-1; D ambiguous. The CDR3 coding sequence is TGTGCCAGCAGCTTAGACCAGAATGAGCAGTTCTTC. Protein product: CASSLDQNEQFF.